This T cell receptor beta chain was recovered during a study of cytomegalovirus exposure and HLA in healthy donors. Findings and caveats of the study: Accounts indicate the classifier identified cytomegalovirus status with strong specificity and sensitivity. Rarity marked most TCR sequences, yet some public TCRs occurred in many donors. The study labeled 164 TCR beta chains cytomegalovirus-associated.

TCRdb's table, derived via immunoSEQ multiplex PCR, lists solely in-frame clones and lacks some. The sample lists 130,000 to 150,000 clones, roughly 88% occurring once. Among the 120 subjects of the validation cohort, separate from the approximately 670-subject first cohort, were the donors. Losses at the gene ends were 3 bases for V and 6 bases for J; bases not matched to a gene: 6. The CDR3 is 13 amino acids. Germline CDR1 and CDR2: SGHRS and YFSETQ. Comments on this clone: Its matching antigen is unknown.

This receptor was taken from a woman between 18 and 30 years old in good health and CMV-seropositive. The chain employs TRBV5-1 and TRBJ2-7, with TRBD1 matching over 7 bases. Sequenced material: PBMCs. In nucleotides, the CDR3 is TGCGCCAGCAGCTACCGGACAGGCTTCGAGCAGTACTTC. Its translation: CASSYRTGFEQYF.